The T cell receptor (beta chain) described here comes from a study of blood T cells in healthy people across ages. Findings and caveats of the study: As age increased, TCR beta diversity per million T cells fell in a roughly linear fashion. Estimated diversity across one million T cells was deemed an underestimate.

This clonotype came up a few times. The antigen is unknown. After removal of 2 bases from V and 8 bases from J, the junction contained 8 bases not matched to a gene. From germline, CDR1 is SGHTA and CDR2 FQGTGA. The CDR3 consists of 15 residues. A second roughly 7 to 11 cycle PCR used barcoded and J-beta primers. Each TCR beta cDNA got a 12-nucleotide random molecular identifier. TCRdb re-called the 5' RACE reads through MiXCR, storing one row per CDR3 protein. Altogether 550,000 to 650,000 distinct CDR3 sequences are present, roughly 30% being singletons, with the ten largest covering approximately 14%. It was roughly 10 milliliters of peripheral blood that were drawn from each donor.

V gene TRBV7-3 combines with J gene TRBJ2-2; 7 bases agree with TRBD2. The origin of this receptor is a woman aged 80 or over in good health. Material: blood. The CDR3 DNA is TGTGCCAGCAGCTTAGTGACTAGCCCCCCGGGGGAGCTGTTTTTT. Protein: CASSLVTSPPGELFF.